Detailed here is one T cell receptor (beta chain). Its cognate antigen has yet to be identified. No base-level quality is on record; no much larger clone is a single base apart. The V end loses 4 bases and the J end loses 4 bases, and a stretch of 22 bases separates them. Spanning cysteine to phenylalanine, the CDR3 consists of 17 amino acids. Just the 51-base CDR3 DNA is kept, in frame starting at base 1. From the germline V gene, CDR1 is SGHDN and CDR2 is FVKESK. The time point label corresponds to: baseline before oral tofacitinib. Lesional scalp punch biopsies and peripheral blood were collected from alopecia areata patients. PBMCs were separated by density centrifugation and stained for CD3, CD4 and CD8, after which CD4+ and CD8+ T cells were sorted on a FACSAria. These data come from a study of CD8+ T cells in alopecia areata (dated by TCRdb to the late 2010s). The study in broad terms: Treated patients were enrolled in an open-label pilot trial of oral tofacitinib, 5 to 10 mg twice daily, for moderate-to-severe alopecia areata. RNA was obtained with the PAXgene miRNA kit for fixed scalp, the miRNeasy kit for PBMCs, and the RNeasy kit for mouse skin. Tofacitinib was given for 6 to 18 months, followed by 6 months of follow-up off drug to assess delayed response and recurrence. Amplification of TCRbeta CDR3 regions was done by immunoSEQ multiplex PCR using 35 Vbeta forward primers and 13 Jbeta reverse primers. Scalp clonality was compared across normal scalp (n=4), patchy alopecia areata scalp (n=8), and alopecia totalis/universalis scalp (n=8). High-throughput TCRbeta sequencing was used to examine T cell clonal expansion in alopecia areata in both the C3H/HeJ mouse model and human patients. Tofacitinib-treated patients had biopsies at baseline and at 4 and 24 weeks of treatment, with a later scalp biopsy in several patients. In humans, TCRbeta sequencing was performed on scalp tissue and on sorted CD4+ and CD8+ peripheral blood T cells from healthy controls and from patients with patchy or totalis/universalis alopecia areata. The investigation overall reported the following: TCR sequences shared between patients were less clear than in mice, possibly partly because of HLA diversity in the patient population. Unlike mouse skin, which is dominated by gammadelta T cells, normal human skin has resident alphabeta T cells that are also sequenced, and this complicates analysis of the scalp TCR repertoire. Higher clonality and more expanded CD8+ clones were observed in lesional scalp than in normal scalp, particularly in alopecia totalis/universalis, a finding suggestive of antigenic drive.

Library creation used the immunoSEQ multiplex PCR assay. RNA was extracted from all samples and reverse transcribed into cDNA, which served as template for TCR sequencing. SuperScript III was used for first-strand cDNA synthesis, primed with a 2:1 mix of oligo-dT and random hexamers. A synthetic immune receptor repertoire was used to measure amplification bias, and any remaining bias was corrected computationally. Per the source publication's procedure: Raw reads were preprocessed to remove errors, and CDR3 was defined by IMGT conventions from the conserved cysteine to phenylalanine. To get clonality, Shannon entropy was normalized by log2 of the number of productive unique TCRs and the result was subtracted from 1. Whether each scalp clone was CD4 or CD8 was inferred by checking scalp TCRbeta sequences against the CD4 and CD8 repertoires from sorted blood. Sourced from immuneACCESS, this table was stored by TCRdb with only in-frame sequences that have V and J called. A share of the clones is absent; for the studies checked, an unresolved V gene accounts for under half, and the remainder has no known explanation. Clone size and V and J calls were adopted from that table, with D and trimming inferred from the DNA. For this sample there are roughly 140,000 clones; 40% to 65% appear just once. The ten biggest clones cover 0.85% to 1% of the sample.

Recombination connected TRBV14 to TRBJ1-1; the D gene is perhaps TRBD1, on 6 matching bases. This TCR was sampled from a human donor with alopecia areata. Sequencing was performed on CD4+ T cells sorted from blood, taken at week 0. CDR3 protein: CASSPLRPGAGGTEAFF. The DNA sequence is TGTGCCAGCAGCCCGCTGCGCCCAGGGGCCGGCGGCACTGAAGCTTTCTTT.